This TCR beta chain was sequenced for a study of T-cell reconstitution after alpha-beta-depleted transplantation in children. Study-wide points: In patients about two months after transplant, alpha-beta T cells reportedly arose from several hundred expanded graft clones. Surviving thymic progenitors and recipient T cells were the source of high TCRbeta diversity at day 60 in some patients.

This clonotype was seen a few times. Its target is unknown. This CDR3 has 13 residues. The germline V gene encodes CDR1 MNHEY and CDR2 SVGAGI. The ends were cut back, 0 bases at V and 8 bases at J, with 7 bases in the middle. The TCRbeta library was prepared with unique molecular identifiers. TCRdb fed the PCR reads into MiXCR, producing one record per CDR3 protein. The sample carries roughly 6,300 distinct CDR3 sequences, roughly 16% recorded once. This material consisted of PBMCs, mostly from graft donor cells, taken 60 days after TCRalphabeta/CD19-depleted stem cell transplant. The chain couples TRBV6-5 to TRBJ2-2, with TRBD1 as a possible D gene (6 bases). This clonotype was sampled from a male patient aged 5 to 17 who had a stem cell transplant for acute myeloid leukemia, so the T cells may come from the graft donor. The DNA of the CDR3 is TGTGCCAGCAGTTACTCGAGGGGGGGGGAGCTGTTTTTT. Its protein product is CASSYSRGGELFF.